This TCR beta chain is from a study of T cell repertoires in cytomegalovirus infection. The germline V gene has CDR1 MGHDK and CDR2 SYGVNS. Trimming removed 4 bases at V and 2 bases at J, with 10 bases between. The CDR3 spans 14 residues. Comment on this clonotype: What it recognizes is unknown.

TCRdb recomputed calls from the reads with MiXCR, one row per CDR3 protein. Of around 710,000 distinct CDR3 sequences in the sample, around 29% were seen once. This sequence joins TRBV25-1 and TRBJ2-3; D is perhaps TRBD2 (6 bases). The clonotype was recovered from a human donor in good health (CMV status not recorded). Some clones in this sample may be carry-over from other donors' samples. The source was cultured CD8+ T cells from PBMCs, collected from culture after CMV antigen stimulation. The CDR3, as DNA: TGTGCCAGCAGTGTGGACTATTCCACAGATACGCAGTATTTT. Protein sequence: CASSVDYSTDTQYF.